This TCR beta chain was captured by sequencing in a study of blood T cell repertoires in COVID-19. Looking at the study overall: Donors in the United States, Italy and Spain gave samples during acute or convalescent COVID-19. T cells, B-cell-depleted T cells, or PBMCs provided the cDNA or gDNA that served as material.

Trimming stripped 2 bases from V and 6 bases from J, with 7 bases between. The germline gives CDR1 MNHEY, CDR2 SVGEGT. CDR3 length: 12 residues. Per the study methods: Reference gene primer amplification in the assay estimated nucleated cell counts. Here immunoSEQ multiplex PCR was the method, and the copy in TCRdb shows in-frame clones only, minus some. Clonal size and the V and J genes are those of that table, whereas D and trimming came from the DNA. The sample shows roughly 88,000 clones, around 85% of them seen only once. Material: peripheral blood. The V gene is TRBV6-2 or TRBV6-3, the J gene TRBJ1-1; D is ambiguous. This receptor was obtained from a woman aged 55-75 years with COVID-19, enrolled during active disease. The CDR3 sequence: CASSYVLSEAFF. The CDR3, as DNA: TGTGCCAGCAGTTACGTATTATCTGAAGCTTTCTTT.